This T cell receptor beta chain was sequenced for a study of control samples from healthy donors and cancer patients. Only in-frame clones appear in the TCRdb table, and some are missing; sequencing was by immunoSEQ multiplex PCR. The sample has 130,000 or so clones, roughly 90% seen once. As regards this clone: The junction differs from germline at one of its ends, possibly a read error.

CDR1 KGHSH and CDR2 LQKENI come from the germline V gene. The CDR3 spans 16 residues. This TCR derives from a woman in her forties or fifties in good health. The V gene is TRBV18, the J gene TRBJ2-7; possibly TRBD2 for D (6 bases). Sequencing used blood. The CDR3 DNA follows: TGTGCCAGCTCAACACCACCGGACTACAGCTCCTACGAGCAGTACTTC. Amino acid sequence: CASSTPPDYSSYEQYF. Full variable domain (missing parts from reference TRBV18 and TRBJ2-7): NAGVMQNPRHLVRRRGQEARLRCSPMKGHSHVYWYRQLPEEGLKFMVYLQKENIIDESGMPKERFSAEFPKEGPSILRIQQVVRGDSAAYFCASSTPPDYSSYEQYFGPGTRLTVT.